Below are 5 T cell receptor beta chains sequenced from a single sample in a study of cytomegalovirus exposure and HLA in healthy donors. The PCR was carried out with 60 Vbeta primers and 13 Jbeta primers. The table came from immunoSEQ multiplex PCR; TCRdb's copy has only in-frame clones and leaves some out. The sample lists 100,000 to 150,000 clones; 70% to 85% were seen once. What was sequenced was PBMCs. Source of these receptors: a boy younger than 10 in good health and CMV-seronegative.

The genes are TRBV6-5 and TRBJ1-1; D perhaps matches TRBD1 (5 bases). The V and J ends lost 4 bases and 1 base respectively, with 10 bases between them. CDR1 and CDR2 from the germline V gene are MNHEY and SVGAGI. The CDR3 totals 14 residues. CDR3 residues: CASSLRTRNTEAFF. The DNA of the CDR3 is TGTGCCAGCAGTTTGAGGACACGGAACACTGAAGCTTTCTTT.

CDR3 sequence: CASSEAGHPNGYTF. In DNA form, the CDR3 reads TGTGCCAGCAGTGAAGCGGGACATCCAAATGGCTACACCTTC. This sequence joins TRBV2 and TRBJ1-2; tentatively, D is TRBD1 (6 bases). This CDR3 has 14 amino acids. Between the trimmed V and J ends, which lost 0 bases and 6 bases, there was a span of 11 bases. The V gene's germline CDR1 is SNHLY and CDR2 FYNNEI.

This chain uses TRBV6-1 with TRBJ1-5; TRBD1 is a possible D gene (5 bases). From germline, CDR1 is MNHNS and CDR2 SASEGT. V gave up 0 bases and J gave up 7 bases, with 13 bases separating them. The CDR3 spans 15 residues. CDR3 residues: CASSEARGTDQPQHF. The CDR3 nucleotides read TGTGCCAGCAGTGAAGCGCGGGGGACCGACCAGCCCCAGCATTTT.

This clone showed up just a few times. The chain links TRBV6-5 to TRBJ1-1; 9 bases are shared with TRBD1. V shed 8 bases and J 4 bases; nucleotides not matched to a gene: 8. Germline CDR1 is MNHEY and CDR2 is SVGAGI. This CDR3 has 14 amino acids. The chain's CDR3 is CASWEDRGSTEAFF. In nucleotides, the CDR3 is TGTGCCAGCTGGGAGGACAGGGGAAGCACTGAAGCTTTCTTT.

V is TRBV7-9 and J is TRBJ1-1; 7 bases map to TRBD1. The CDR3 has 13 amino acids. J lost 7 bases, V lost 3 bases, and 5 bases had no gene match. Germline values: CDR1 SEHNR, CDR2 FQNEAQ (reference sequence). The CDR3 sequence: CASSFTGTDEAFF. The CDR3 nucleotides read TGTGCCAGCAGCTTCACCGGGACAGATGAAGCTTTCTTT. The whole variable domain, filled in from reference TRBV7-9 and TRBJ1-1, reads DTGVSQNPRHKITKRGQNVTFRCDPISEHNRLYWYRQTLGQGPEFLTYFQNEAQLEKSRLLSDRFSAERPKGSFSTLEIQRTEQGDSAMYLCASSFTGTDEAFFGQGTRLTVV.